This T cell receptor beta chain originates from a study of T-cell reconstitution after alpha-beta-depleted transplantation in children. CDR1 is SGHRS, CDR2 YFSETQ, per germline. There are 13 residues in the CDR3. V was shortened by 5 bases and J by 2 bases, with 9 bases between the two germline ends. Library preparation (for TCRbeta) was performed with unique molecular identifiers. TCRdb analysed the PCR reads with MiXCR anew, one entry per CDR3 protein. The sample lists about 540,000 distinct CDR3 sequences, 18% occurring once. The clonotype originates from a human donor who donated a stem cell graft to a child with acute lymphoblastic leukemia. Sample: PBMCs from the stem cell graft donor, taken from the stem cell graft. The chain joins TRBV5-1 to TRBJ2-3, with a weak D call TRBD2 (6 bases). CDR3 sequence (DNA): TGCGCCAGCAGTCGGGAGACCACAGATACGCAGTATTTT. This encodes CASSRETTDTQYF.